This is a list of T cell receptor beta chains from one sample in a study of blood T cell repertoires in COVID-19. The repertoire was sequenced with immunoSEQ multiplex PCR; TCRdb's copy has only in-frame clones and lacks some. Altogether fewer than 600,000 clones are present, around nine tenths being singletons, with the ten largest covering 1.8%. Sequencing input: PBMCs or T cells enriched from blood (not recorded which). These receptors were obtained from a middle-aged woman who had recovered from COVID-19. The CDR3 runs from the conserved cysteine through the conserved F or W. D genes are given only for firm matches. Size is omitted from some rows. Given values are once, few, many or a class for expanded clones.

d_gene: TRBD2
j_gene: TRBJ2-1
v_gene: TRBV12-3/TRBV12-4
abundance: once
CDR3nt: TGTCAAGCGGGGTCCTACAATGAGCAGTTCTTC
CDR3aa: CQAGSYNEQFF

d_gene: TRBD2
j_gene: TRBJ2-1
v_gene: TRBV19
abundance: NA
CDR3nt: TGTGGCTCTAGCGGGAGGCGTTTCGGCGATGAGCAGTTCTTC
CDR3aa: CGSSGRRFGDEQFF

d_gene: TRBD1
j_gene: TRBJ1-1
v_gene: TRBV6-1
abundance: NA
CDR3nt: TGTGCCAGCAGTGAACTAGGACAGGTTGAAGCTTTCTTT
CDR3aa: CASSELGQVEAFF

d_gene: TRBD1
j_gene: TRBJ1-5
v_gene: TRBV28
abundance: NA
CDR3nt: TGTGCCAGCAACCCACCCTCAGGGGGCGCAAGCAATCAGCCCCAGCATTTT
CDR3aa: CASNPPSGGASNQPQHF

d_gene: NA
j_gene: TRBJ1-1
v_gene: TRBV15
abundance: NA
CDR3nt: TGTGCCACCAGCAGAGTTCTAGCTGGGAACACTGAAGCTTTCTTT
CDR3aa: CATSRVLAGNTEAFF

d_gene: NA
j_gene: TRBJ1-6
v_gene: TRBV27
abundance: NA
CDR3nt: TGTGCCAGCAGTTTAGCGTCGGGGGGAGGGAGTTCACCCCTCCACTTT
CDR3aa: CASSLASGGGSSPLHF

d_gene: TRBD1
j_gene: TRBJ1-1
v_gene: TRBV27
abundance: NA
CDR3nt: TGTGCCAGCAGGGCCACAGGGGTGAACACTGAAGCTTTCTTT
CDR3aa: CASRATGVNTEAFF

d_gene: NA
j_gene: TRBJ1-2
v_gene: TRBV5-4
abundance: NA
CDR3nt: TGTGCCAGCAGCCCGGACATCAACTATGGCTACACCTTC
CDR3aa: CASSPDINYGYTF

d_gene: NA
j_gene: TRBJ1-1
v_gene: TRBV7-9
abundance: NA
CDR3nt: TGTGCCAGCAGTACACAGCCGCTTACTGAAGCTTTCTTT
CDR3aa: CASSTQPLTEAFF

d_gene: NA
j_gene: TRBJ2-1
v_gene: TRBV9
abundance: NA
CDR3nt: TGTGCCAGCAGCGATTCTGACAGGGGAGGGTACAATGAGCAGTTCTTC
CDR3aa: CASSDSDRGGYNEQFF

d_gene: NA
j_gene: TRBJ1-1
v_gene: TRBV30
abundance: NA
CDR3nt: TGTGCCTGGAGTGGAGTCACTGAAGCTTTCTTT
CDR3aa: CAWSGVTEAFF

d_gene: NA
j_gene: TRBJ1-1
v_gene: TRBV4-1
abundance: NA
CDR3nt: TGCGCCAGCAGCCAGTCCGGGAACACTGAAGCTTTCTTT
CDR3aa: CASSQSGNTEAFF

d_gene: NA
j_gene: TRBJ1-2
v_gene: TRBV10-3
abundance: NA
CDR3nt: TGTGCCATCAGTGAGTTAATCTCTAGTGGCTACACCTTC
CDR3aa: CAISELISSGYTF

d_gene: NA
j_gene: TRBJ2-7
v_gene: TRBV6-1
abundance: NA
CDR3nt: TGTGCCAGCAGTGAACAGCGCTCTTACGAGCAGTACTTC
CDR3aa: CASSEQRSYEQYF

d_gene: NA
j_gene: TRBJ2-1
v_gene: TRBV6-5
abundance: NA
CDR3nt: TGTGCCAGCAGTTACTCTGCTAGCGCCTCATTTCTGTTCTTC
CDR3aa: CASSYSASASFLFF

d_gene: NA
j_gene: TRBJ1-2
v_gene: TRBV5-6
abundance: NA
CDR3nt: TGTGCCAGCAGCTTGGTTACGGATGGCTACACCTTC
CDR3aa: CASSLVTDGYTF

d_gene: TRBD2
j_gene: TRBJ2-1
v_gene: TRBV3-1/TRBV3-2
abundance: NA
CDR3nt: TGTGCCAGCAGCCAAGATACTGGTGCTAGCGGGTTAGGTTCCGGGTTCTTC
CDR3aa: CASSQDTGASGLGSGFF

d_gene: NA
j_gene: TRBJ2-5
v_gene: TRBV7-2
abundance: NA
CDR3nt: TGTGCCAGCAGCTTAACCCCCCAGGGGAAAGAGACCCAGTACTTC
CDR3aa: CASSLTPQGKETQYF

d_gene: NA
j_gene: TRBJ1-5
v_gene: TRBV7-2
abundance: NA
CDR3nt: TGTGCCAGCAGCTTAGGCTCCCTACAGGGCCCGCCCCAGCATTTT
CDR3aa: CASSLGSLQGPPQHF

d_gene: NA
j_gene: TRBJ2-3
v_gene: TRBV27
abundance: NA
CDR3nt: TGTGCCAGCAGTTTATGGTCCCAGGGGCTCGGCACAGATACGCAGTATTTT
CDR3aa: CASSLWSQGLGTDTQYF

d_gene: TRBD1
j_gene: TRBJ1-2
v_gene: TRBV7-8
abundance: NA
CDR3nt: TGTGCCAGCAGCTCTTTTCGGGGGACAGGGGCTGGCTACACCTTC
CDR3aa: CASSSFRGTGAGYTF

d_gene: TRBD2
j_gene: TRBJ2-1
v_gene: TRBV11-2
abundance: once
CDR3nt: TGTGCCAGCAGCTCCCCGTTAGCGGGAGCGCTAATTCGGAACAATGAGCAGTTCTTC
CDR3aa: CASSSPLAGALIRNNEQFF

d_gene: NA
j_gene: TRBJ2-5
v_gene: TRBV24-1
abundance: once
CDR3nt: TGTGCCACCAGTGAAGGCGGCTTCCAAGAGACCCAGTACTTC
CDR3aa: CATSEGGFQETQYF

d_gene: TRBD1
j_gene: TRBJ1-1
v_gene: TRBV5-1
abundance: NA
CDR3nt: TGCGCCAGCAGACGGGACAGGGTGACTGAAGCTTTCTTT
CDR3aa: CASRRDRVTEAFF

d_gene: NA
j_gene: TRBJ1-1
v_gene: TRBV11-3
abundance: few
CDR3nt: TGTGCCAGCAGCTTAGGACTGACGAACACTGAAGCTTTCTTT
CDR3aa: CASSLGLTNTEAFF

d_gene: TRBD1
j_gene: TRBJ1-1
v_gene: TRBV7-2
abundance: few
CDR3nt: TGTGCCAGCAGCTTGTCGACAGGGAGGGAAGCTTTCTTT
CDR3aa: CASSLSTGREAFF